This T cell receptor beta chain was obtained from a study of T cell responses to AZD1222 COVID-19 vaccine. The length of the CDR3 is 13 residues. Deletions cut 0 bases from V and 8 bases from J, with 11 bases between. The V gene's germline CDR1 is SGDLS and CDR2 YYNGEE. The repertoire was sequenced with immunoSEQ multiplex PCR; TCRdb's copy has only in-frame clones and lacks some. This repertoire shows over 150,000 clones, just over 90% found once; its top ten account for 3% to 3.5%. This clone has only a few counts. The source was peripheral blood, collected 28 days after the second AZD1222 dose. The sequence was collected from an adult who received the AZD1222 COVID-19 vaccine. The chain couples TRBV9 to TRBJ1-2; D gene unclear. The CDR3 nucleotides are TGTGCCAGCAGCGTAGCGGCCTACGAGGGCTACACCTTC. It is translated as CASSVAAYEGYTF.